Each of the 16 T cell receptor beta chains below was sequenced from the same sample in a study of OX40 agonist ivuxolimab in advanced cancers. The protocol was immunoSEQ multiplex PCR, while the TCRdb copy is restricted to in-frame clones and leaves out a portion. The data show around 87,000 clones, around 94% seen once. The sample in question was CD4+ or CD8+ T cells sorted from blood, obtained in a trial of the OX40 agonist ivuxolimab. The receptors originated from an adult with an advanced solid tumor such as melanoma, head and neck, liver or kidney cancer.

The chain is built from TRBV13 and TRBJ1-1; 9 bases are shared with TRBD1. The CDR3 is made up of 15 amino acids. The V segment lost 5 bases and the J segment 4 bases; nucleotides outside the gene matches: 8. Germline loops: CDR1 PRHDT, CDR2 FYEKMQ (reference sequence). In nucleotides, the CDR3 is TGTGCCAGCAGCCCCAGGACAGGGGAGAGCACTGAAGCTTTCTTT. Its translation: CASSPRTGESTEAFF.

The chain is built from TRBV5-1 and TRBJ2-7; D may be TRBD1 (5 bases). The V end lost 5 bases, the J end lost 5 bases, and 11 bases lay between the germline ends. Germline V lookup: CDR1 SGHRS, CDR2 YFSETQ. This CDR3 region has 12 residues. CDR3 region: CASRGRVDEQYF. CDR3 DNA: TGCGCCAGCAGGGGCAGGGTTGACGAGCAGTACTTC. Filled out from reference TRBV5-1 and TRBJ2-7, the complete variable domain reads KAGVTQTPRYLIKTRGQQVTLSCSPISGHRSVSWYQQTPGQGLQFLFEYFSETQRNKGNFPGRFSGRQFSNSRSEMNVSTLELGDSALYLCASRGRVDEQYFGPGTRLTVT.

The rearrangement links TRBV19 to TRBJ1-2; TRBD1 agrees at 8 bases. Germline values: CDR1 LNHDA, CDR2 SQIVND (reference sequence). The CDR3 runs 14 residues. Losses at the gene ends were 7 bases for V and 6 bases for J; bases not matched to a gene: 10. The CDR3 region has the DNA TGTGCCAGTAACCCTAGACAGGGGATGGATGGCTACACCTTC. It is translated as CASNPRQGMDGYTF. Based on the CDR3 plus reference TRBV19 and TRBJ1-2, the full variable domain is DGGITQSPKYLFRKEGQNVTLSCEQNLNHDAMYWYRQDPGQGLRLIYYSQIVNDFQKGDIAEGYSVSREKKESFPLTVTSAQKNPTAFYLCASNPRQGMDGYTFGSGTRLTVV.

CDR3 bases: TGTGCCAGCAGCCCCGAAAGACTAGAGGTCTACAATGAGCAGTTCTTC. Its translation is CASSPERLEVYNEQFF. The chain recombines TRBV11-2 with TRBJ2-1; a weak D match, TRBD2 (6 bases). This CDR3 comprises 16 residues. Trimming removed 5 bases from V and 3 bases from J, with 17 bases in between. Germline loops: CDR1 SGHAT, CDR2 FQNNGV.

V and J are TRBV6-5 and TRBJ1-5, with TRBD1 as a possible D gene (5 bases). CDR1 MNHEY and CDR2 SVGAGI come from the germline V gene. V lost 2 bases and J lost 5, with 7 bases in between. This CDR3 contains 13 residues. CDR3: CASSYGAHQPQHF. CDR3 nucleotides: TGTGCCAGCAGTTACGGGGCCCATCAGCCCCAGCATTTT.

The gene calls are TRBV5-4 and TRBJ2-7; TRBD2 might be the D (6 bases). V lost 1 base and J 0 bases, leaving 11 bases between the germline ends. CDR3 length: 15 residues. From germline, CDR1 is SGHNT and CDR2 YYREEE (reference sequence). The CDR3 DNA is TGTGCCAGCAGCTTGATACCCGGGAGCTCCTACGAGCAGTACTTC. The encoded protein is CASSLIPGSSYEQYF.

As concerns this clone: Distinct nucleotide sequences in the sample also encode this CDR3. The chain combines TRBV29-1 with TRBJ1-1; D perhaps matches TRBD1 (5 bases). V was pared by 6 bases and J by 5 bases, with 10 bases between. The CDR3 is 11 amino acids. CDR1 is SQVTM and CDR2 is ANQGSEA in the germline V gene. This CDR3 is CSVGGGTEAFF. For the CDR3, the DNA is TGCAGCGTCGGGGGAGGGACTGAAGCTTTCTTT.

This chain joins TRBV18 and TRBJ2-3, with D uncertain. The CDR3 totals 14 residues. V dropped 3 bases and J dropped 0 bases, with 7 bases sitting between them. The germline V gene encodes CDR1 KGHSH and CDR2 LQKENI. The CDR3 spells CASSPLGSTDTQYF. The CDR3 region has the DNA TGTGCCAGCTCACCTTTGGGTAGCACAGATACGCAGTATTTT.

The chain joins TRBV27 to TRBJ1-5; D not certain. Germline V lookup: CDR1 MNHEY, CDR2 SMNVEV (reference sequence). The V end was cut by 1 base, the J end by 0 bases, with 10 bases between. The CDR3 has 16 residues. The CDR3 DNA is TGTGCCAGCAGTTTATTTGCAGGCGATAGCAATCAGCCCCAGCATTTT. Translated: CASSLFAGDSNQPQHF.

V and J are TRBV4-3 and TRBJ1-2; no definite D call. There are 14 residues in the CDR3. The V gene lost 0 bases and the J gene lost 4 bases, with 9 bases spanning the gap. The germline V gene has CDR1 LGHNA and CDR2 YSLEER. CDR3 loop: CASSQEFIGYGYTF. CDR3 nucleotides: TGCGCCAGCAGCCAAGAATTCATTGGCTATGGCTACACCTTC.

V gene TRBV9 combines with J gene TRBJ1-2; TRBD1 aligns across 9 bases. V trimming: 0 bases; J trimming: 2 bases; junction bases outside the gene matches: 11. In germline, CDR1 is SGDLS, CDR2 YYNGEE. The CDR3 spans 18 residues. The CDR3 sequence is CASSVEEFSGQGNYGYTF. The CDR3, as DNA: TGTGCCAGCAGCGTAGAGGAATTTTCCGGACAGGGGAACTATGGCTACACCTTC.

The chain carries TRBV27 and TRBJ2-5, with unresolved D. V lost 4 bases to trimming and J lost 1 base, with 7 bases between them. Germline-derived CDR1 and CDR2 are MNHEY and SMNVEV (reference sequence). The CDR3 spans 13 residues. The CDR3: CASSSEIQETQYF. The CDR3 region has the DNA TGTGCCAGCAGTTCGGAGATCCAAGAGACCCAGTACTTC.

The chain carries TRBV7-9 and TRBJ2-7, with D possibly matching TRBD2 (5 bases). The CDR3 sequence is 14 residues long. Per germline, CDR1 SEHNR and CDR2 FQNEAQ (reference sequence). Trimming shortened V by 0 bases and J by 3 bases, and 9 bases separated the two germline ends. In nucleotides, the CDR3 is TGTGCCAGCAGCTTAGCCGGGAATGACTACGAGCAGTACTTC. As protein: CASSLAGNDYEQYF.

J is TRBJ2-1 and V is TRBV5-5; 7 positions match TRBD1. Germline-derived CDR1 and CDR2 are SGHKS and YYEKEE (reference sequence). J gave up 3 bases and V 4 bases, and 7 bases lay outside the gene matches. This CDR3 contains 15 residues. CDR3 loop: CASSHRQGDYNEQFF. DNA for the CDR3: TGTGCCAGCAGCCACCGACAGGGAGACTACAATGAGCAGTTCTTC.

The J gene is TRBJ2-1, the V gene TRBV30, with 9 bases lining up with TRBD2. The germline CDR1 and CDR2 sequences are GTSNPN and SVGIG (reference sequence). This CDR3 contains 15 residues. Unmatched junction bases numbered 9, after V lost 2 bases and J lost 7 bases. This CDR3 is CAWSIAGVRINEQFF. The CDR3 DNA follows: TGTGCCTGGAGTATAGCGGGAGTGCGAATAAATGAGCAGTTCTTC.

This chain joins TRBV30 and TRBJ2-5; 11 positions match TRBD2. After removal of 5 bases from V and 7 bases from J, the junction contained 9 bases not matched to a gene. Germline V CDR1 and CDR2: GTSNPN, SVGIG (reference sequence). The CDR3 extends over 14 amino acids. This chain's CDR3 is CAWEPSTSGVTQYF. The CDR3 coding sequence is TGTGCCTGGGAACCTTCGACTAGCGGGGTGACCCAGTACTTC. The complete variable domain, with remaining parts taken from reference TRBV30 and TRBJ2-5, reads SQTIHQWPATLVQPVGSPLSLECTVEGTSNPNLYWYRQAAGRGLQLLFYSVGIGQISSEVPQNLSASRPQDRQFILSSKKLLLSDSGFYLCAWEPSTSGVTQYFGPGTRLLVL.